This T cell receptor beta chain was retrieved from a study of cytomegalovirus exposure and HLA in healthy donors. PCR involved 60 Vbeta and 13 Jbeta primers. Here immunoSEQ multiplex PCR was the method, and the copy in TCRdb shows in-frame clones only, minus some. Among approximately 160,000 clones listed, 70% to 85% were seen once. The clonotype originates from a man aged 18 to 29 in good health and CMV-seronegative. The specimen was PBMCs.

In nucleotides, the CDR3 is TGTGCCAGTAGTTGGGGGGCAGATACGCAGTATTTT. Its protein product is CASSWGADTQYF. The V call is TRBV19, the J call TRBJ2-3, with D possibly matching TRBD2 (6 bases). Germline-derived CDR1 and CDR2 are LNHDA and SQIVND (reference sequence). V lost 5 bases, J lost 4 bases, and 7 bases lay in between. The CDR3 has 12 residues.